The TCR beta chain under discussion was sequenced for a study of cytomegalovirus exposure and HLA in healthy donors. Study-wide results and caveats: Later analysis suggested most CMV-associated TCR beta chains were HLA-restricted. The authors later found HLA-associated TCR beta chains more clonally expanded than equally common others.

This PCR relied on a set of 60 Vbeta primers and 13 Jbeta primers. In the study's own analysis: Approximately 80 million unique TCR beta chains, 10 million to 13 million of them shared, were counted by a later analysis. TCRdb's table, derived via immunoSEQ multiplex PCR, lists solely in-frame clones and lacks some. The D gene and trimming were derived from the DNA, and the V and J assignments and clone size from that table. Among some 190,000 clones listed, more than 75% were seen once. The CDR3 extends over 15 amino acids. The germline gives CDR1 SEHNR, CDR2 FQNEAQ (reference sequence). Trimming pared 5 bases from V and 4 bases from J, leaving 17 bases between. Each donor was nominally healthy when sampled (though unrecorded immune exposures were likely). Note on this clone: Its antigen is unidentified.

The chain couples TRBV7-9 to TRBJ1-2; D gene uncertain. Source material: PBMCs. The sequence was obtained from a young woman in good health and CMV-seropositive. The CDR3 region is CASSPRVVTPYGYTF. The CDR3, as DNA: TGTGCCAGCAGCCCGCGCGTCGTGACACCCTATGGCTACACCTTC.